Shown below are 27 T cell receptor beta chains from a single sample sequenced in a study of radiotherapy plus CTLA-4 blockade in lung cancer. Using immunoSEQ multiplex PCR, the repertoire was profiled, and TCRdb retains in-frame clones only, with some absent. The sample consists of 12,000 to 15,000 clones, approximately 76% of them appearing once. The sequencing used peripheral blood, collected from a patient treated with radiotherapy plus ipilimumab. All receptors derive from a human donor with non-small cell lung cancer whose response to radiotherapy plus ipilimumab could not be evaluated.

The CDR3 spells CASTYRGAYEQYV. CDR3 DNA sequence: TGTGCCAGCACGTACAGGGGAGCATACGAGCAGTACGTC. The V gene is TRBV5-4, the J gene TRBJ2-7, with 7 bases identical to TRBD1. V was clipped by 6 bases and J by 4 bases; unmatched bases: 7. The germline CDR1 and CDR2 sequences are SGHNT and YYREEE (reference sequence). The CDR3 spans 13 residues.

The chain recombines TRBV5-4 with TRBJ2-7, with D possibly matching TRBD2 (5 bases). CDR3 size: 13 residues. Germline V lookup: CDR1 SGHNT, CDR2 YYREEE (reference sequence). V lost 2 bases and J 4 bases, leaving 10 bases between the germline ends. DNA of the CDR3: TGTGCCAGCAGCTTTACGGGGTCTTACGAGCAGTACTTC. Translation: CASSFTGSYEQYF.

The chain joins TRBV18 to TRBJ2-7, with 10 bases matching TRBD1. With V trimmed by 3 bases and J by 5 bases, 4 bases remained unmatched. Germline V gene sequence: CDR1 KGHSH, CDR2 LQKENI. The CDR3 totals 14 residues. CDR3 region: CASSPDRGLNEQYV. The CDR3 nucleotides read TGTGCCAGCTCACCCGACAGGGGGCTCAACGAGCAGTACGTC.

V and J are TRBV29-1 and TRBJ2-1; no clear D gene. V lost 1 base, J lost 9 bases, and 7 bases lay in between. Germline-derived CDR1 and CDR2 are SQVTM and ANQGSEA. The CDR3 runs 11 residues. DNA for the CDR3: TGCAGCGTTGAAGTACGGGTTGAGCAGTTCTTC. It translates to CSVEVRVEQFF.

This chain links TRBV11-2 with TRBJ1-2; perhaps TRBD1 as D (5 bases). Per the germline V gene, CDR1 is SGHAT and CDR2 is FQNNGV. With 0 bases removed from V and 4 bases from J, the gap between germline ends came to 15 bases. The CDR3 runs 16 residues. DNA of the CDR3: TGTGCCAGCAGCTTAGATTTCTGGTTTCAGGGCTATGGCTACACCTTC. Translated, it gives CASSLDFWFQGYGYTF.

The chain links TRBV7-2 to TRBJ1-1; D unresolved. This CDR3 is 14 amino acids long. The V gene's germline CDR1 is SGHTA and CDR2 FQGNSA. The V end lost 4 bases, the J end lost 1 base, and 10 bases lay between the germline ends. This chain's CDR3 is CASSSPGKNTEAFF. CDR3 nucleotide sequence: TGTGCCAGCAGCTCGCCAGGAAAGAACACTGAAGCTTTCTTT.

This clone was detected only a few times. This chain connects TRBV12-5 to TRBJ1-4; the match to TRBD1 covers 7 bases. The CDR3 consists of 14 residues. Trimming at V came to 2 bases and at J to 10 bases, leaving 7 bases not matched to a gene. Germline loops: CDR1 LGHNT, CDR2 FRNRAP. CDR3 residues: CASGLQGGSGKLFF. The CDR3 region has the DNA TGTGCTAGTGGTTTGCAGGGGGGCTCCGGAAAACTGTTTTTT.

The chain carries TRBV9 and TRBJ2-2, with D possibly matching TRBD1 (6 bases). The CDR3 is made up of 15 amino acids. Germline CDR1 is SGDLS and CDR2 is YYNGEE. With 0 bases removed from V and 2 bases from J, the gap between germline ends came to 8 bases. The CDR3 sequence: CASSVVGGNTGELFF. CDR3 nucleotides: TGTGCCAGCAGCGTAGTAGGGGGTAACACCGGGGAGCTGTTTTTT.

The chain is built from TRBV7-9 and TRBJ2-3, with 7 positions matching TRBD1. J lost 2 bases, V lost 0 bases, and 11 bases had no gene match. This CDR3 is built from 18 residues. Germline CDR1 is SEHNR and CDR2 is FQNEAQ (reference sequence). CDR3: CASSLAIQGLGITDTQYF. CDR3 nucleotide sequence: TGTGCCAGCAGCTTAGCTATACAGGGGTTGGGGATCACAGATACGCAGTATTTT.

This chain connects TRBV29-1 to TRBJ1-2, with TRBD1 matching 12 bases. Looked up from germline, CDR1 is SQVTM and CDR2 is ANQGSEA. The CDR3 has 16 amino acids. The J segment lost 7 bases and the V segment lost 1 base, leaving 10 bases of the junction unmatched. CDR3 bases: TGCAGCGTTGAAGCAGGTCCGGGACAGGGGGCAGCTGGCTACACCTTC. This encodes CSVEAGPGQGAAGYTF.

The rearrangement uses TRBV30 and TRBJ1-6; no clear D gene. Per germline, CDR1 GTSNPN and CDR2 SVGIG (reference sequence). The CDR3 extends over 14 amino acids. Trimming cost V 2 bases and J 7 bases, with 12 bases left between them. CDR3 DNA sequence: TGTGCCTGGAGTTTACAGAACTCAAATTCACCCCTCCACTTT. Protein sequence: CAWSLQNSNSPLHF. Filled out from reference TRBV30 and TRBJ1-6, the complete variable domain reads SQTIHQWPATLVQPVGSPLSLECTVEGTSNPNLYWYRQAAGRGLQLLFYSVGIGQISSEVPQNLSASRPQDRQFILSSKKLLLSDSGFYLCAWSLQNSNSPLHFGNGTRLTVT.

The V gene is TRBV5-4, the J gene TRBJ2-5; TRBD1 aligns across 7 bases. Germline CDR1 SGHNT, CDR2 YYREEE (reference sequence). The CDR3 is made up of 14 amino acids. Germline trimming cut 3 bases from V and 1 base from J; bases unmatched to any gene: 3. This CDR3 is CASSSWDSQETQYF. In nucleotides, the CDR3 is TGTGCCAGCAGCTCCTGGGACAGCCAAGAGACCCAGTACTTC. Complete variable domain (other parts from reference TRBV5-4 and TRBJ2-5): ETGVTQSPTHLIKTRGQQVTLRCSSQSGHNTVSWYQQALGQGPQFIFQYYREEENGRGNFPPRFSGLQFPNYSSELNVNALELDDSALYLCASSSWDSQETQYFGPGTRLLVL.

This rearrangement joins TRBV7-2 to TRBJ2-1; 8 bases fit TRBD1. The CDR3 totals 13 residues. J gave up 9 bases and V 6 bases, and 7 bases lay outside the gene matches. Germline lookup yields CDR1 SGHTA and CDR2 FQGNSA. CDR3 sequence reads: CASSRTGNGEQFF. CDR3 in DNA: TGTGCCAGCAGTCGGACAGGGAATGGTGAGCAGTTCTTC.

The chain uses TRBV5-6 and TRBJ1-4, with D tentatively TRBD1 (6 bases). The CDR3 consists of 15 residues. The V gene's germline CDR1 is SGHDT and CDR2 YYEEEE. V lost 1 base to trimming and J lost 7 bases, with 14 bases between them. CDR3 amino acids: CASSLKSSGVEKLFF. CDR3 DNA: TGTGCCAGCAGCTTGAAGTCCTCAGGGGTTGAAAAACTGTTTTTT.

The rearrangement joins TRBV6-5 to TRBJ1-1, with no clear D. V shed 6 bases and J shed 1 base, with 12 bases lying between them. CDR1 is MNHEY, CDR2 SVGAGI, per germline. The CDR3 totals 14 residues. The CDR3 nucleotides read TGTGCCAGCAGCCGAGACTACCGGAACACTGAAGCTTTCTTT. This encodes CASSRDYRNTEAFF.

V and J are TRBV11-2 and TRBJ2-7; 7 bases match TRBD1. With V trimmed by 3 bases and J by 4 bases, 6 bases remained unmatched. The CDR3 spans 14 residues. Germline V gene sequence: CDR1 SGHAT, CDR2 FQNNGV. The CDR3 here is CASSFIGGPYEQYV. CDR3 DNA sequence: TGTGCCAGCAGCTTTATAGGGGGCCCGTACGAGCAGTACGTC.

This clone was recorded only once. This chain uses TRBV27 with TRBJ2-1; 8 nucleotides agree with TRBD2. The CDR3 has 15 amino acids. Germline CDR1 reads MNHEY; CDR2 reads SMNVEV (reference sequence). V trimming: 6 bases; J trimming: 16 bases; junction bases outside the gene matches: 20. The CDR3 DNA reads TGTGCCAGCAGCCAAAACGGTCAAGGCGGGGGGACCATTTTCTTC. Its protein product is CASSQNGQGGGTIFF.

The gene calls are TRBV5-6 and TRBJ2-7; D uncertain. V lost 4 bases, J lost 0 bases, and 8 bases lay in between. Per germline, CDR1 SGHDT and CDR2 YYEEEE. CDR3 length: 13 amino acids. The CDR3 region is CASSPVDSYEQYF. CDR3 bases: TGTGCCAGCAGCCCCGTAGACTCCTACGAGCAGTACTTC.

The chain links TRBV7-9 to TRBJ2-2, with D maybe TRBD2 (6 bases). The germline gives CDR1 SEHNR, CDR2 FQNEAQ (reference sequence). The CDR3 totals 14 residues. Trimming stripped 0 bases from V and 4 bases from J, with 6 bases between. This CDR3 is CASSLAGGTGELFF. The CDR3 nucleotides read TGTGCCAGCAGCTTAGCGGGGGGCACCGGGGAGCTGTTTTTT.

The gene calls are TRBV19 and TRBJ2-2, with a weak D call TRBD1 (6 bases). This CDR3 contains 15 residues. Germline assignment: CDR1 LNHDA and CDR2 SQIVND (reference sequence). V lost 7 bases, J lost 5 bases, and 17 bases lay in between. The CDR3 bases are TGTGCCAGTACCGACCCCGGGACATCAACCGGGGAGCTGTTTTTT. Amino acid sequence: CASTDPGTSTGELFF.

The rearrangement joins TRBV10-2 to TRBJ2-5, with TRBD1 matching 8 bases. The germline V gene encodes CDR1 WSHSY and CDR2 SAAADI. The V and J ends lost 8 bases and 4 bases, in that order; junction bases with no gene match: 18. This CDR3 has 17 amino acids. CDR3 protein: CASGSRTGGQWGETQYF. The CDR3 DNA follows: TGCGCCAGCGGCTCCCGAACAGGGGGTCAATGGGGAGAGACCCAGTACTTC.

V and J are TRBV11-2 and TRBJ2-2; D gene ambiguous. V lost 4 bases, J lost 4 bases, and 16 bases lay in between. The CDR3 runs to 16 residues. The V gene's germline CDR1 is SGHAT and CDR2 FQNNGV. The DNA for the CDR3 is TGTGCCAGCAGCTCCCTGGAACAGATAAGCACCGGGGAGCTGTTTTTT. This encodes CASSSLEQISTGELFF. Full variable domain (outside the CDR3, taken from reference TRBV11-2 and TRBJ2-2): EAGVAQSPRYKIIEKRQSVAFWCNPISGHATLYWYQQILGQGPKLLIQFQNNGVVDDSQLPKDRFSAERLKGVDSTLKIQPAKLEDSAVYLCASSSLEQISTGELFFGEGSRLTVL.

The chain recombines TRBV5-1 with TRBJ1-4, with D possibly TRBD1 on 6 matching bases. Trimming pared 5 bases from V and 7 bases from J, leaving 21 bases between. The length of the CDR3 is 16 residues. CDR1 is SGHRS, CDR2 YFSETQ, per germline. The CDR3 bases are TGCGCCAGCAGACAGCGGCCGGGGGGGCTAGTTGAAAAACTGTTTTTT. Encoded protein: CASRQRPGGLVEKLFF.

This clone was detected ten times or more. The chain has TRBV4-2 and TRBJ1-4, with a weak D call TRBD1 (5 bases). The CDR3 is made up of 13 amino acids. Germline V gene data show CDR1 as LGHNA and CDR2 as YNFKEQ. Trimming cost V 11 bases and J 2 bases, with 12 bases left between them. The CDR3 DNA is TGTGCCTCCGCGGGGGATACTAATGAAAAACTGTTTTTT. Residues: CASAGDTNEKLFF.

In its sample, this clone was seen a few times. This rearrangement joins TRBV28 to TRBJ1-3; TRBD1 aligns across 7 bases. The CDR3 spans 16 residues. Per germline, CDR1 MDHEN and CDR2 SYDVKM. V trimming: 5 bases; J trimming: 0 bases; junction bases outside the gene matches: 7. The CDR3 reads CASSRTGARSGNTIYF. The CDR3 coding sequence is TGTGCCAGCAGTCGAACAGGGGCCCGCTCTGGAAACACCATATATTTT.

The rearrangement uses TRBV4-3 and TRBJ2-1; TRBD2 matches at 13 bases. Unmatched junction bases numbered 5, after V lost 2 bases and J lost 7 bases. Germline V CDR1 and CDR2: LGHNA, YSLEER. The CDR3 contains 16 residues. This CDR3 reads CASSQKLAGGRNEQFF. CDR3 nucleotides: TGCGCCAGCAGCCAAAAACTAGCGGGGGGGCGGAATGAGCAGTTCTTC.

This chain uses TRBV5-4 with TRBJ1-1; maybe TRBD1 (5 bases). Germline CDR1 is SGHNT and CDR2 is YYREEE (reference sequence). V lost 0 bases and J 1 base, leaving 13 bases between the germline ends. CDR3 length: 16 amino acids. Here the CDR3 DNA reads TGTGCCAGCAGCTTGGGACAGTGGGAACCGAACACTGAAGCTTTCTTT. It is translated as CASSLGQWEPNTEAFF. The entire variable domain, with the rest obtained from reference TRBV5-4 and TRBJ1-1, is as follows: ETGVTQSPTHLIKTRGQQVTLRCSSQSGHNTVSWYQQALGQGPQFIFQYYREEENGRGNFPPRFSGLQFPNYSSELNVNALELDDSALYLCASSLGQWEPNTEAFFGQGTRLTVV.